This is a list of T cell receptor beta chains from one sample in a study of CD8+CD57+ T cells in acquired aplastic anemia. A single record per CDR3 protein comes from TCRdb applying MiXCR to the reads. Of fewer than 300,000 distinct CDR3 sequences in the sample, around 82% were seen once. Sequenced sample: sorted CD4+, CD8+, or CD8+CD57+ T cells (not recorded which) from PBMCs. Receptors originate from a human donor with aplastic anemia. Each CDR3 is given with its conserved first and last residue. The D gene is left open where the match is weak. Clone size is not always given. Where it is, it says once, few, many or a class for expanded clones.

.	TRBV5-1	TRBJ2-2	TRBD2	TGTGCCAGCAGCTCTACGGTCCTAGCGGGAGTCACCGGGGAGCTGTTTTTT	CASSSTVLAGVTGELFF
.	TRBV9	TRBJ2-3	.	TGTGCCAGCAGCTTAGGGTCAGATACGCATACGTTTTATTTT	CASSLGSDTHTFYF
.	TRBV6-5	TRBJ1-2	TRBD1	TGTGCCAGCAGCCCTTGGGACAGGGGCTTGGACTATGGCTACACCTTC	CASSPWDRGLDYGYTF
.	TRBV7-3	TRBJ1-2	.	TGTGCCAGCAGCTTCACTCTACGTCGGAATACTGGCTACACCTTC	CASSFTLRRNTGYTF
once	TRBV29-1	TRBJ2-7	.	TGCAGCGTTGAATCCGGGTGGGGATCCTACGAGCAGTACTTC	CSVESGWGSYEQYF
.	TRBV7-2	TRBJ1-5	.	TGTGCCAGCAGCTTGGAGGGAGATCAGCCCCAGCATTTT	CASSLEGDQPQHF
.	TRBV24-1	TRBJ2-7	.	TGTGCCAGTAGTATTATTGGCGAAGGGGGAAATGAGCAGTACTTC	CASSIIGEGGNEQYF
.	TRBV7-8	TRBJ1-2	.	TGTGCCAGCAGCTTAGATGGGGGTCGCGATACGCAGTTC	CASSLDGGRDTQF
.	TRBV7-9	TRBJ1-5	.	.	CAGQEARDNQYFGF
.	TRBV11-3	TRBJ2-1	.	TGTGCCAGCAGCTTAGATCTGACAGTCTTC	CASSLDLTVF
.	TRBV24-1	TRBJ1-5	.	TGTGCCACCAGTGATTTGCGAGGGCAGCCCCAGCATTTT	CATSDLRGQPQHF
.	TRBV7-6	TRBJ2-7	.	TGTGCCAGCAGCATCGGACACGGGGGGCTGTTTCATGAATTC	CASSIGHGGLFHEF
.	TRBV7-8	TRBJ2-1	TRBD2	TGTGCCAGCAGCTTAGCGGGAAGCGGGGGGACGCATGAGCAGTTCTTC	CASSLAGSGGTHEQFF
.	TRBV7-2	TRBJ1-2	.	TGTGCCAGCAGCCCCTGCGTGGTAGCCCATCCGGGGAGCTTC	CASSPCVVAHPGSF
.	TRBV5-1	TRBJ1-1	TRBD1	TGCGCCAGCAGCTTGACAGGGGGAAGGTGGACTGAAGCTTTCTTT	CASSLTGGRWTEAFF
.	TRBV19	TRBJ2-1	.	TGTGCCAGTAGTATAGCGGGGGGCTCCTACACTGTGCAGTTCTTC	CASSIAGGSYTVQFF
.	TRBV7-2	TRBJ2-7	.	TGTGCCAGCAGCTTAATACGGGGCGACGAGCAGTACTTC	CASSLIRGDEQYF
few	TRBV19	TRBJ1-5	.	TGTGCCAGTAGTATGGGTGCTGAGGGCACAGCCCAGCATTTT	CASSMGAEGTAQHF
.	TRBV7-2	TRBJ2-7	TRBD1	TGTGCCAGCACCCCTGTAGGACAGGGTATGACCGAGCAGTACTTC	CASTPVGQGMTEQYF
.	TRBV7-3	TRBJ2-6	.	TGTGCCAGCAGCCCAGGGGGGACCCCGGGAGGGGCCAAGGTCCTGACTTTC	CASSPGGTPGGAKVLTF
.	TRBV2	TRBJ1-6	TRBD1	TGTGCCAGCAGTGACGGGACAGGAGTACGACCCCTCCACTTT	CASSDGTGVRPLHF
.	TRBV7-9	TRBJ2-3	TRBD2	TGTGCCAGCAGCTTTGAAAGAAGCGGGGGGACGCATTACTTT	CASSFERSGGTHYF
.	TRBV9	TRBJ1-5	TRBD1	TGTGCCAGCAGCGGGGGGGACCGACAGGGAGGAAACACCCAGCATTTT	CASSGGDRQGGNTQHF
.	TRBV4-3	TRBJ1-2	.	TGCGCCAGCAGCCAAATTAGTCAAGGCTACACCTTC	CASSQISQGYTF
.	TRBV5-6	TRBJ1-1	TRBD1	TGTGCCAGCAGCGTGGGGAGGGGACAGGGAGGAAACACTGAAGCTTTCTTT	CASSVGRGQGGNTEAFF
.	TRBV2	TRBJ2-5	TRBD2	TGTGCCAGCAGCCAATCTCCACTAGCGGGGGATTGGTTAGAGACCCAGTACTTC	CASSQSPLAGDWLETQYF
.	TRBV9	TRBJ2-1	.	TGTGCCAGCAGCGTTAGCGGCGGGGAGACAGATACGCTCTTC	CASSVSGGETDTLF
.	TRBV11-2	TRBJ2-1	.	TGTGCCAGCAGCTTAGAGAGGGAGGGGGGGAGCGATGAGCAGTTCTTC	CASSLEREGGSDEQFF
.	TRBV7-9	TRBJ1-2	TRBD1	TGTGCCAGCAGCCTCCGGGACAGGGGCCCAGATTCGCCCTTC	CASSLRDRGPDSPF